This T cell receptor beta chain was recorded in a study of regulatory T cells in long-lasting Graves disease. The study, taken as a whole, reports: When disease was persistent, TRBV28, TRBJ1-2 and TRBJ2-5 were the favored segments.

This clonotype came up a few times. Its antigen is unknown. Time point denoted: persistent/refractory GD, antithyroid drugs over 5 years with positive TRAb. Construction of the TCR library relied on RNA isolated from PBMCs. According to the study, TCR beta libraries were built with iRepertoire HTBI primers and CDR3-region Arm-PCR. TCRdb reanalysed the multiplex PCR reads using MiXCR and keeps one entry per CDR3 protein. Of about half a million distinct CDR3 sequences listed, approximately 23% are singletons. V dropped 6 bases and J dropped 4 bases, with 16 bases sitting between them. Germline CDR1 reads MNHNS; CDR2 reads SASEGT. The CDR3 spans 15 residues.

The specimen comprised peripheral blood mononuclear cells (PBMCs), sampled when the disease was refractory, from a patient treated with antithyroid drugs. The genes are TRBV6-1 and TRBJ1-5, with D possibly TRBD1 on 5 matching bases. The source is a female donor with Graves disease. The CDR3 sequence is CASSQGHRSNQPQHF. The CDR3 DNA reads as TGTGCCAGCAGCCAAGGACACCGTTCGAATCAGCCCCAGCATTTT.